Below, one T cell receptor (beta chain) is given with its context. The data derive from a study of blood T cell repertoires in COVID-19. Study-wide context: T cells, B-cell-depleted T cells, or PBMCs supplied cDNA or gDNA.

Sequenced by immunoSEQ multiplex PCR; TCRdb stores in-frame clones only, minus some. The table includes 250,000 to 300,000 clones, around four fifths detected once. After removal of 4 bases from V and 4 bases from J, the junction contained 7 bases not matched to a gene. Germline-derived CDR1 and CDR2 are SGHRS and YFSETQ. The CDR3 has 15 amino acids. The chain recombines TRBV5-1 with TRBJ2-2; 7 nucleotides match TRBD1. The source material was peripheral blood. The clonotype comes from a man aged 55 to 70 who had recovered from COVID-19. CDR3 residues: CASSPTGKSTGELFF. The CDR3 DNA sequence: TGCGCCAGCAGCCCGACAGGGAAGAGCACCGGGGAGCTGTTTTTT.